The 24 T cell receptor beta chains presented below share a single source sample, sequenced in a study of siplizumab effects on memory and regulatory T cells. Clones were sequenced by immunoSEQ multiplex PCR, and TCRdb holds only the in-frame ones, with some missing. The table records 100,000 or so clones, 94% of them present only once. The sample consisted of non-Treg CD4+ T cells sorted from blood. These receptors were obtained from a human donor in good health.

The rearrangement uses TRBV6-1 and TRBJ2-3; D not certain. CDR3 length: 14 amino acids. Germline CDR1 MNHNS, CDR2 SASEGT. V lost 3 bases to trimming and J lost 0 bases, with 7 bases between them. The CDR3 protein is CASSDSLSTDTQYF. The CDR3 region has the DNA TGTGCCAGCAGTGACTCACTTAGCACAGATACGCAGTATTTT.

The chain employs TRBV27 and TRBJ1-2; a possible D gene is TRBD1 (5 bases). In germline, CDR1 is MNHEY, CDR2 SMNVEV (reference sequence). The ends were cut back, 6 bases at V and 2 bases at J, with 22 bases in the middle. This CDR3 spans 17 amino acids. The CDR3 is CASSSLGSGGYNYGYTF. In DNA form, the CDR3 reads TGTGCCAGCAGCTCCTTGGGGTCGGGGGGGTACAACTATGGCTACACCTTC.

For the CDR3, the DNA is TGTGCCAGCAGTCCTCCGGGACAGGGGCTTCACGAGCAGTACTTC. As protein: CASSPPGQGLHEQYF. J is TRBJ2-7 and V is TRBV28, with 10 bases fitting TRBD1. CDR1 MDHEN and CDR2 SYDVKM come from the germline V gene. CDR3 length: 15 residues. V was pared by 5 bases and J by 5 bases, with 9 bases of the junction left unmatched.

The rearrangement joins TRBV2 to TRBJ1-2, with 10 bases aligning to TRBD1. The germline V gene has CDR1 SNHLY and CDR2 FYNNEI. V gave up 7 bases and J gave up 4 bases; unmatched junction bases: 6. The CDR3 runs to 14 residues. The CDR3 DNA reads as TGTGCCAGCATCTACCGGGACAGGGGCTATGGCTACACCTTC. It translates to CASIYRDRGYGYTF.

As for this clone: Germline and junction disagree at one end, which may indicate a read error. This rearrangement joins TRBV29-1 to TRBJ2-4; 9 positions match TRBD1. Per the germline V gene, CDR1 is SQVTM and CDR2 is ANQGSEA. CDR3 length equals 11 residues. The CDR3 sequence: CSVEEGGQGLF. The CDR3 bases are TGCAGCGTTGAAGAGGGGGGACAGGGTCTCTTC.

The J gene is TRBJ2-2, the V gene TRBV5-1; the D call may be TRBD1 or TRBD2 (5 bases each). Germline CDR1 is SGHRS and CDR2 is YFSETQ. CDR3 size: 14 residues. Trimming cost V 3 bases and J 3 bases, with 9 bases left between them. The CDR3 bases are TGCGCCAGCAGCTGGGGACCAGACACCGGGGAGCTGTTTTTT. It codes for CASSWGPDTGELFF.

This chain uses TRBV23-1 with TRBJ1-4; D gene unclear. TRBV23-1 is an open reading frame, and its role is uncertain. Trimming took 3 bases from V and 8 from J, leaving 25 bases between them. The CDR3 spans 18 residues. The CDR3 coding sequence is TGCGCCAGCAGTCATAAGGGTGCAGGTGGAGTTGAAGTGGAAAAACTGTTTTTT. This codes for CASSHKGAGGVEVEKLFF.

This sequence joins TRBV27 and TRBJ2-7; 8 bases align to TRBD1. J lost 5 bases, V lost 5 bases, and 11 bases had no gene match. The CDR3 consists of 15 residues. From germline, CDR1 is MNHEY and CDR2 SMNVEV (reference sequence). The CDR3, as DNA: TGTGCCAGCAGTCCAGACAGGGGTCTTACCGACGAGCAGTACTTC. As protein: CASSPDRGLTDEQYF.

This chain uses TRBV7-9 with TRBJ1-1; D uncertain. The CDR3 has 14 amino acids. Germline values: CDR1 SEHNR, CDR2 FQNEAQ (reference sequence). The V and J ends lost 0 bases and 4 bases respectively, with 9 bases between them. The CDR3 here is CASSLAVVSTEAFF. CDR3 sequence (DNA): TGTGCCAGCAGCTTAGCGGTTGTCAGCACTGAAGCTTTCTTT.

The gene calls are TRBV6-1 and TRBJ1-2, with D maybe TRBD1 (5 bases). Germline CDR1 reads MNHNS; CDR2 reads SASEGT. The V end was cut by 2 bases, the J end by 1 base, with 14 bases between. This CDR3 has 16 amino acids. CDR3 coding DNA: TGTGCCAGCAGTGAACTTGGGGGAGGGAATAACTATGGCTACACCTTC. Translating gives CASSELGGGNNYGYTF.

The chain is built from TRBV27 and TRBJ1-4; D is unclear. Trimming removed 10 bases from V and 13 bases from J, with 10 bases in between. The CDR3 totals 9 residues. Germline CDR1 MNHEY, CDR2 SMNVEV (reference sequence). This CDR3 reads CATQVGLFF. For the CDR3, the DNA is TGTGCCACCCAAGTGGGACTGTTTTTT. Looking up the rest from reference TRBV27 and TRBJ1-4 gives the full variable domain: EAQVTQNPRYLITVTGKKLTVTCSQNMNHEYMSWYRQDPGLGLRQIYYSMNVEVTDKGDVPEGYKVSRKEKRNFPLILESPSPNQTSLYFCATQVGLFFGSGTQLSVL.

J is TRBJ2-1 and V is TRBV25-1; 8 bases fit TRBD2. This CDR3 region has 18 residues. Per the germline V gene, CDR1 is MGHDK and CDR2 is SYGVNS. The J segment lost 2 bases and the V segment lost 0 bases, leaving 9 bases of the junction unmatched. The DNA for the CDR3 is TGTGCCAGCAGTGAATACGGTGGAACTAGCGGAACCTACAATGAGCAGTTCTTC. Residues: CASSEYGGTSGTYNEQFF.

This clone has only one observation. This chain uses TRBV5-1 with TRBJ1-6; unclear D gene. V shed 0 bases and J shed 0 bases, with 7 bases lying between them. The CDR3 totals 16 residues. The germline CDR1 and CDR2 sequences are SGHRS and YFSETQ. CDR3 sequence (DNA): TGCGCCAGCAGCTTGGCGGCTAGCTCCTATAATTCACCCCTCCACTTT. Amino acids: CASSLAASSYNSPLHF.

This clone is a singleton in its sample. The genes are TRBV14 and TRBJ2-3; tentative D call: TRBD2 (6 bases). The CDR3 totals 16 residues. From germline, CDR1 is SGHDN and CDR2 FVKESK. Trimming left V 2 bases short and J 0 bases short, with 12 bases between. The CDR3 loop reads CASSQMPSVSTDTQYF. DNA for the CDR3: TGTGCCAGCAGCCAAATGCCTAGCGTCAGCACAGATACGCAGTATTTT.

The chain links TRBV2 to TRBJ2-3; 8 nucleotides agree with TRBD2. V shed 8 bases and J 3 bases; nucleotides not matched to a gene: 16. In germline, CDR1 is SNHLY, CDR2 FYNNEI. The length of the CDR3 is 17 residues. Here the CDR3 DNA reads TGTGCCAGCCGAATCTCCACCAGGGCTAGCGGGACAGATACGCAGTATTTT. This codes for CASRISTRASGTDTQYF.

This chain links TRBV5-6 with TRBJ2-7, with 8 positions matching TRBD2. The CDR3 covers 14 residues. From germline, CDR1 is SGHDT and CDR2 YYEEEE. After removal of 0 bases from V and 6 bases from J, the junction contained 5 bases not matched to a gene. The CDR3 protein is CASSLAAGGLEQYF. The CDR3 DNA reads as TGTGCCAGCAGCTTGGCGGCGGGGGGTCTCGAGCAGTACTTC.

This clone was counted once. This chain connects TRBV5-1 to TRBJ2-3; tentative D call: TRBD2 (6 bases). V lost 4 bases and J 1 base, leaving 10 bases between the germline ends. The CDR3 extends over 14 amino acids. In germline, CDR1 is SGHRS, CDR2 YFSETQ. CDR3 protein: CASSPGGGTDTQYF. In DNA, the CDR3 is TGCGCCAGCAGCCCCGGAGGGGGCACAGATACGCAGTATTTT. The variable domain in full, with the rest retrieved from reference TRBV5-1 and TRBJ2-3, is KAGVTQTPRYLIKTRGQQVTLSCSPISGHRSVSWYQQTPGQGLQFLFEYFSETQRNKGNFPGRFSGRQFSNSRSEMNVSTLELGDSALYLCASSPGGGTDTQYFGPGTRLTVL.

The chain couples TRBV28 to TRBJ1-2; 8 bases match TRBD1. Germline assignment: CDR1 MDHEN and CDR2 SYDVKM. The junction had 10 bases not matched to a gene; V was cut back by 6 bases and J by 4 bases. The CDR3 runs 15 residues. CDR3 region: CASRPTGDQGYGYTF. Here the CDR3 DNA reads TGTGCCAGCAGGCCGACAGGGGATCAAGGCTATGGCTACACCTTC.

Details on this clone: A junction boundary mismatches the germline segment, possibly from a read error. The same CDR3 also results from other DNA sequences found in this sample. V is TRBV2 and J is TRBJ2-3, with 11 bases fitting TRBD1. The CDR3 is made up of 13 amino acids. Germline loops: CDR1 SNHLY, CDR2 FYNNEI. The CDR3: CATQDRGQDTQYF. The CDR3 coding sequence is TGCGCCACCCAGGACAGGGGGCAAGATACGCAGTATTTT. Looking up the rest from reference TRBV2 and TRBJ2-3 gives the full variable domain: EPEVTQTPSHQVTQMGQEVILRCVPISNHLYFYWYRQILGQKVEFLVSFYNNEISEKSEIFDDQFSVERPDGSNFTLKIRSTKLEDSAMYFCATQDRGQDTQYFGPGTRLTVL.

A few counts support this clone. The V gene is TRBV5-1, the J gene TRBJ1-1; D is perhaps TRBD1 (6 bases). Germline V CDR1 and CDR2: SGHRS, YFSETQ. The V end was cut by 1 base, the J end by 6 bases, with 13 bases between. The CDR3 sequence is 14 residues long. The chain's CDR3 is CASSLIYRDAEAFF. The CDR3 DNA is TGCGCCAGCAGCTTGATTTACAGGGATGCTGAAGCTTTCTTT. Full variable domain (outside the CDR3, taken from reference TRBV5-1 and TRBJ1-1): KAGVTQTPRYLIKTRGQQVTLSCSPISGHRSVSWYQQTPGQGLQFLFEYFSETQRNKGNFPGRFSGRQFSNSRSEMNVSTLELGDSALYLCASSLIYRDAEAFFGQGTRLTVV.

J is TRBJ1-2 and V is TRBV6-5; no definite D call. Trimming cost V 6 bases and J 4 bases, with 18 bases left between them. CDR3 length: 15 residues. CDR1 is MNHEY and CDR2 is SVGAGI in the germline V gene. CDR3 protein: CASRIEGTLVYGYTF. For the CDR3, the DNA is TGTGCCAGCAGGATAGAGGGCACCCTAGTCTATGGCTACACCTTC.

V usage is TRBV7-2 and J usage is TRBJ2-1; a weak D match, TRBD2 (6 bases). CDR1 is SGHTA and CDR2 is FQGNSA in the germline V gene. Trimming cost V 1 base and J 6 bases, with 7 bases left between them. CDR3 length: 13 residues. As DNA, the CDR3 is TGTGCCAGCAGCTTAGTACTAGCCAATGAGCAGTTCTTC. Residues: CASSLVLANEQFF.

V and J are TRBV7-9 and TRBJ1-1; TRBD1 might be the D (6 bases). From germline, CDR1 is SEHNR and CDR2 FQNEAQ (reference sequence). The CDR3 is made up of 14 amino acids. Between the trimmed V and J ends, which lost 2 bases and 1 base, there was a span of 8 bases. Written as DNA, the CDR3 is TGTGCCAGCAGCTTATCAGGGGCGAACACTGAAGCTTTCTTT. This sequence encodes CASSLSGANTEAFF.

The CDR3 loop reads CASSTPGASYGYTF. CDR3 bases: TGTGCCAGTAGTACACCGGGTGCCAGCTATGGCTACACCTTC. The chain recombines TRBV19 with TRBJ1-2, with D uncertain. The CDR3 totals 14 residues. Germline V gene data show CDR1 as LNHDA and CDR2 as SQIVND (reference sequence). Trimming shortened V by 4 bases and J by 4 bases, and 13 bases separated the two germline ends.